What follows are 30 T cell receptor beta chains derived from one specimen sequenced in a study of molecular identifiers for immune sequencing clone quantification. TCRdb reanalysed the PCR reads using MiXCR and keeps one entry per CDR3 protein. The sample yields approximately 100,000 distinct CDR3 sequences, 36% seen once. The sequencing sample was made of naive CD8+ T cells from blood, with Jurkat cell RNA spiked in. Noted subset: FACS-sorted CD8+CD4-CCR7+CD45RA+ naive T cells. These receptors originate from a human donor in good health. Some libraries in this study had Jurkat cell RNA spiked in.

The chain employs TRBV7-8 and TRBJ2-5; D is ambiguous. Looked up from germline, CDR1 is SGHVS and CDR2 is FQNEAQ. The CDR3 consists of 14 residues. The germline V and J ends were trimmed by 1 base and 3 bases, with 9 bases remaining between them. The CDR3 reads CASSLVMEKETQYF. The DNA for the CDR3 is TGTGCCAGCAGCTTAGTCATGGAGAAAGAGACCCAGTACTTC.

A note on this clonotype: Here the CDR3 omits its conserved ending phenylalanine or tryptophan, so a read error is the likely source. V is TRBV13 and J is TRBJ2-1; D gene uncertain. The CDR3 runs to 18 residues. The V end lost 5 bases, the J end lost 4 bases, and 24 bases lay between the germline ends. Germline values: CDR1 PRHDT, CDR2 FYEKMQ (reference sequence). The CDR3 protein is CASSPYWTERKGYNEQFL. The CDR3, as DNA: TGTGCCAGCAGCCCATATTGGACGGAGCGTAAAGGTTACAATGAGCAGTTCCTC.

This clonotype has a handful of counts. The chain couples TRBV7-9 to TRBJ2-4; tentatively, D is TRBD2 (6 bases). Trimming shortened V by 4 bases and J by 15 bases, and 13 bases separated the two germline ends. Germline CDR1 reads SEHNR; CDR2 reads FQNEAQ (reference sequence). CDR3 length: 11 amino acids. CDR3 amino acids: CASSYRRERYF. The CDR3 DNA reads TGTGCCAGCAGCTACCGGAGGGAACGGTACTTC.

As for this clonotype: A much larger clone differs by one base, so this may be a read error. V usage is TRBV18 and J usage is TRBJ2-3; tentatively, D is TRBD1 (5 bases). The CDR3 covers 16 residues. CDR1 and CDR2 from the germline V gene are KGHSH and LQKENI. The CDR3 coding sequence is TGTGCCAGCTCACCTGAACGACTCAGGGTCACAGATACGCAGAATTTT. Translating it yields CASSPERLRVTDTQNF. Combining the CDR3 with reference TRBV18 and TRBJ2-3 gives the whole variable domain NAGVMQNPRHLVRRRGQEARLRCSPMKGHSHVYWYRQLPEEGLKFMVYLQKENIIDESGMPKERFSAEFPKEGPSILRIQQVVRGDSAAYFCASSPERLRVTDTQNFGPGTRLTVL.

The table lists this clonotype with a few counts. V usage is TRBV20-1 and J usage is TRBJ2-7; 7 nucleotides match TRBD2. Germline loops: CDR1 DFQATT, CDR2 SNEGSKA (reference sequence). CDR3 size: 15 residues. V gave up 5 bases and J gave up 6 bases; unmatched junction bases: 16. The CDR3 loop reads CSAEGERDPPREQYF. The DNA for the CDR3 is TGCAGTGCTGAAGGGGAGCGGGACCCACCCCGCGAGCAGTACTTC.

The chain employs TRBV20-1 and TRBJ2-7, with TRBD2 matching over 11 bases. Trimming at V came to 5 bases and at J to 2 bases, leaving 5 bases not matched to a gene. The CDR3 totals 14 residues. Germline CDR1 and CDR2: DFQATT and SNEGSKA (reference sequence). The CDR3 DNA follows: TGCAGTGCTGTCAGACTAGCGGGACCCTACGAGCAGTACTTC. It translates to CSAVRLAGPYEQYF.

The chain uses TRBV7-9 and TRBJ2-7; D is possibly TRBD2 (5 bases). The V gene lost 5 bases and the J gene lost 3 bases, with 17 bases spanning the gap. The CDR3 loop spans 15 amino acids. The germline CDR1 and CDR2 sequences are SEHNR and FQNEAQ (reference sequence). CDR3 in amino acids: CASSPLRAGGYEQYF. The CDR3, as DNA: TGTGCCAGCAGCCCCCTGAGGGCCGGTGGCTACGAGCAGTACTTC.

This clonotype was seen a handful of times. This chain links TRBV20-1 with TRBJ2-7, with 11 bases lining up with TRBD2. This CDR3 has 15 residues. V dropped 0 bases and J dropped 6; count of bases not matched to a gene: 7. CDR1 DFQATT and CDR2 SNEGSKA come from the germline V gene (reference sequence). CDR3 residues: CSARDQELAGVEQYF. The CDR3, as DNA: TGCAGTGCTAGAGATCAGGAACTAGCGGGAGTCGAGCAGTACTTC.

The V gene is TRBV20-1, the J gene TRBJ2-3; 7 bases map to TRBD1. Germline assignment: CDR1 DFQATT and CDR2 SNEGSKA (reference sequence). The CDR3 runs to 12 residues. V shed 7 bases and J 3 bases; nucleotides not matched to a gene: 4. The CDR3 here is CSGSRGTDTQYF. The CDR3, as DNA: TGCAGTGGCAGCAGGGGGACAGATACGCAGTATTTT.

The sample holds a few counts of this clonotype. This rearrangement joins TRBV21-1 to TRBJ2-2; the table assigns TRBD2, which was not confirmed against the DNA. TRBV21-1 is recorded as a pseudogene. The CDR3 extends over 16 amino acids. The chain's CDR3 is CASSKAEGENTGELFF. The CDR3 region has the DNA TGTGCCAGCAGCAAAGCGGAGGGAGAGAACACCGGGGAGCTGTTTTTT.

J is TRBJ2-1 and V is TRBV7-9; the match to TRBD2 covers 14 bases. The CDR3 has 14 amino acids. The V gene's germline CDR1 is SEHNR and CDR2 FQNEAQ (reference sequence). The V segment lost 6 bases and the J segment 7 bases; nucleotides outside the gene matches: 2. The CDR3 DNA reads TGTGCCAGCAGGGGACTAGCGGGAGTAAATGAGCAGTTCTTC. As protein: CASRGLAGVNEQFF.

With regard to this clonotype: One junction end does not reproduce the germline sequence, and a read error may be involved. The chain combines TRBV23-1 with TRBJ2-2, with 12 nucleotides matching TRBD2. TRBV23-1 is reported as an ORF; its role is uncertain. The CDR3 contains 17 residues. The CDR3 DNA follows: TGCGCCAGCAGTCAAACTGCTAGCGGGAGGGCCACCGGGGAGCCGTTTTTT. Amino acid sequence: CASSQTASGRATGEPFF.

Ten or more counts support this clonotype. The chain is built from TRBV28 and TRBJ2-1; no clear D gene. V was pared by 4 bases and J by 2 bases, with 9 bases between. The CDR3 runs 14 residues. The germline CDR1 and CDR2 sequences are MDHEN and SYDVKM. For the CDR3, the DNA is TGTGCCAGCAGTTCCAGCGACGCCTACAATGAGCAGTTCTTC. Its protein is CASSSSDAYNEQFF.

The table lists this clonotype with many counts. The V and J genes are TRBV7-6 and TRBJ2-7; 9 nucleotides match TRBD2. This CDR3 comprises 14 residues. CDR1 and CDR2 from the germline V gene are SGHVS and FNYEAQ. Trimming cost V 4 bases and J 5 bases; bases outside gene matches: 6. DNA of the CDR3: TGTGCCAGCAGCTCGGGACTAGCTTTCAACGAGCAGTACTTC. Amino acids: CASSSGLAFNEQYF.

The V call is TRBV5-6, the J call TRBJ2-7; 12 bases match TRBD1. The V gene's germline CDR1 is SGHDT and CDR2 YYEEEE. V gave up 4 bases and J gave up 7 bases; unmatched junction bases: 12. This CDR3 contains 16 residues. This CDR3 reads CASSPEPGQGAREQYF. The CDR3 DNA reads TGTGCCAGCAGCCCGGAACCGGGACAGGGGGCGCGGGAGCAGTACTTC.

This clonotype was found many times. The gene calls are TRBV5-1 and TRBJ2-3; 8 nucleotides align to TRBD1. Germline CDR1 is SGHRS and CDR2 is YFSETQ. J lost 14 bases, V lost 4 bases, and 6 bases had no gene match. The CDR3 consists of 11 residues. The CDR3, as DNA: TGCGCCAGCAGCATCGGGACAGGAGTGTATTTT. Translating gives CASSIGTGVYF.

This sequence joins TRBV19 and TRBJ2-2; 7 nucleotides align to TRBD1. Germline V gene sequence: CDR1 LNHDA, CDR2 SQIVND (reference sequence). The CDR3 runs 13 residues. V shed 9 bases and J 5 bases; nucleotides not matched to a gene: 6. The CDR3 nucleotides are TGTGCCAGCCGACAGGGTCCGACCGGGGAGCTGTTTTTT. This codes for CASRQGPTGELFF.

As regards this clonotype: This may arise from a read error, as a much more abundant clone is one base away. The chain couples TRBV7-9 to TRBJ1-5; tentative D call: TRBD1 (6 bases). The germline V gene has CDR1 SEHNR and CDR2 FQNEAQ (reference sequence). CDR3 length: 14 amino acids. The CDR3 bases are TGTGCCAGCAGCAACAGACGGGACAATCTGCCCCAGCATTTT. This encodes CASSNRRDNLPQHF. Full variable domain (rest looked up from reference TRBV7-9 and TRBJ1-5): DTGVSQNPRHKITKRGQNVTFRCDPISEHNRLYWYRQTLGQGPEFLTYFQNEAQLEKSRLLSDRFSAERPKGSFSTLEIQRTEQGDSAMYLCASSNRRDNLPQHFGDGTRLSIL.

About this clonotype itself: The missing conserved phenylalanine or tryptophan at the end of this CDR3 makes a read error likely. The CDR3 DNA is TGTGCCAGCAGTTACATAGCCTCCTACGAGCAGTACATC. As protein: CASSYIASYEQYI. This chain joins TRBV6-2 or TRBV6-3 and TRBJ2-7; the D is unclear. Germline CDR1 and CDR2: MNHEY and SVGEGT. The CDR3 spans 13 residues. Trimming removed 2 bases from V and 0 bases from J, with 5 bases in between.

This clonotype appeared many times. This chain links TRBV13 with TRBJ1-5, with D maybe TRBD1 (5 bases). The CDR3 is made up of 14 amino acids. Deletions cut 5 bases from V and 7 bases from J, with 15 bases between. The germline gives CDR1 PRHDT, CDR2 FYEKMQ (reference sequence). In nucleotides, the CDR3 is TGTGCCAGCAGCCTTGGGCAGGGCATCCAGCCCCAGCATTTT. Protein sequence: CASSLGQGIQPQHF.

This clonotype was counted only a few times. As DNA, the CDR3 is TGCAGTGCTTTTACGTGGACTAGCGGGAGCTTAGGGGGCGAGCAGTACTTC. Translation: CSAFTWTSGSLGGEQYF. The V and J genes are TRBV20-1 and TRBJ2-7; 13 bases are a match to TRBD2. Looked up from germline, CDR1 is DFQATT and CDR2 is SNEGSKA (reference sequence). This CDR3 contains 17 residues. V shed 5 bases, J shed 6 bases, and the junction held 16 bases outside the gene matches.

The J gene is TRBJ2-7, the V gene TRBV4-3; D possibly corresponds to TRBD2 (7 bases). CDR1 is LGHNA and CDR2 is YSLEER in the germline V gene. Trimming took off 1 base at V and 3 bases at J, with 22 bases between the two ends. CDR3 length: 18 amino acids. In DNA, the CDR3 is TGCGCCAGCAGCCAAGGGGACCCCCACGGGGGGCCCTTCTACGAGCAGTACTTC. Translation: CASSQGDPHGGPFYEQYF.

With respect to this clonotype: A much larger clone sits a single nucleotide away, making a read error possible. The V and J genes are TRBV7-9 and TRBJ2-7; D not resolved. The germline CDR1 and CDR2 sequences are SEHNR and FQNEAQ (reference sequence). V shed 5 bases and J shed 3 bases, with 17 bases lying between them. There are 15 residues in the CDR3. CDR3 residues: CASSPETRSLYEQYF. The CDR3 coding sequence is TGTGCCAGCAGCCCCGAGACCAGGTCCCTCTACGAGCAGTACTTC.

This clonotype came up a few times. The CDR3 loop is CASGSNQPQHF. CDR3 DNA sequence: TGTGCCAGCGGAAGCAATCAGCCCCAGCATTTT. V gene TRBV12-3 or TRBV12-4 combines with J gene TRBJ1-5, with unresolved D. The CDR3 length is 11 residues. V shed 8 bases and J shed 1 base, with 3 bases lying between them.

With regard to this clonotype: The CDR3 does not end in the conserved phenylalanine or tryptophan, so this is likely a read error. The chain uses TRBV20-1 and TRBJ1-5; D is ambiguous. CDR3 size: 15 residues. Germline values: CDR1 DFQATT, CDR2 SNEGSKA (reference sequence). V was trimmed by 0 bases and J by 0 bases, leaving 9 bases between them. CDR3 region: CSARDLGNSNQPQHL. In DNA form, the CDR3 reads TGCAGTGCTAGAGATTTGGGCAATAGCAATCAGCCCCAGCATTTA.

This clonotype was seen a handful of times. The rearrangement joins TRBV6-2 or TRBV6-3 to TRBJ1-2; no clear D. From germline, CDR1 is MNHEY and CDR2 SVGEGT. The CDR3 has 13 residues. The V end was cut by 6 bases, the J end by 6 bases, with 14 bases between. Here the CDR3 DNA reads TGTGCCAGCAGGGATCAGACCGGAGATGGCTACACCTTC. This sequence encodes CASRDQTGDGYTF.

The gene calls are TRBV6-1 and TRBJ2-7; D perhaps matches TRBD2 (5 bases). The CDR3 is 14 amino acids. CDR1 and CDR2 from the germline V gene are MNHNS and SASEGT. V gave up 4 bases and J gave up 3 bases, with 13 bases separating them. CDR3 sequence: CASSGSGWVYEQYF. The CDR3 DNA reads TGTGCCAGCAGTGGTTCGGGGTGGGTCTACGAGCAGTACTTC.

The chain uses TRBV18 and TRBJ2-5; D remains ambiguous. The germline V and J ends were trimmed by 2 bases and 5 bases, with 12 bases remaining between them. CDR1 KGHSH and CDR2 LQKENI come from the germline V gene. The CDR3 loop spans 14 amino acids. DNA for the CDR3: TGTGCCAGCTCACCAAGCGTAGTCCCGGAGACCCAGTACTTC. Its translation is CASSPSVVPETQYF. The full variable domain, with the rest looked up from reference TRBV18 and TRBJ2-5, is NAGVMQNPRHLVRRRGQEARLRCSPMKGHSHVYWYRQLPEEGLKFMVYLQKENIIDESGMPKERFSAEFPKEGPSILRIQQVVRGDSAAYFCASSPSVVPETQYFGPGTRLLVL.

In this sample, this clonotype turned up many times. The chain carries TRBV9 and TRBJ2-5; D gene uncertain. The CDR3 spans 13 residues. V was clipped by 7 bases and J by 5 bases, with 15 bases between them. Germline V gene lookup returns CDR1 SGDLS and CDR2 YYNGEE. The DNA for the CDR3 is TGTGCCAGCGGAAATTCAGGTCAGGAGACCCAGTACTTC. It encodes CASGNSGQETQYF.

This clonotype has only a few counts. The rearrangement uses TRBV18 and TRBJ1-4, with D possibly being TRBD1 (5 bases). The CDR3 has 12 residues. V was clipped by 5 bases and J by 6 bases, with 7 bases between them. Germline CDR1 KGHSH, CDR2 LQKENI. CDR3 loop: CASSGAYEKLFF. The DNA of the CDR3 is TGTGCCAGCTCAGGGGCCTATGAAAAACTGTTTTTT.